Included here is one T cell receptor beta chain sequence, with context. TCRdb's table, derived via immunoSEQ multiplex PCR, lists solely in-frame clones and lacks some. The table has 100,000 to 150,000 clones, roughly 80% seen once. Participants' reported clinical history set cohort assignment. The data were obtained in a study of blood T cell repertoires in COVID-19. About the study: Sources were T cells, B-cell-depleted T cells, or PBMCs; the material itself was cDNA or gDNA.

This clonotype was sampled from a man aged 40-55 years with acute COVID-19. The sequenced sample consisted of PBMCs or T cells enriched from blood (not recorded which).

The CDR3 is CACTTGKETQYF. CDR3 nucleotides: TGTGCCTGCACGACAGGGAAAGAGACCCAGTACTTC. This chain connects TRBV30 to TRBJ2-5; 7 bases match TRBD1. Germline V CDR1 and CDR2: GTSNPN, SVGIG (reference sequence). This CDR3 is built from 12 residues. V trimming: 6 bases; J trimming: 3 bases; junction bases outside the gene matches: 4.